These 19 T cell receptor beta chains were sequenced from one sample in a study of cytomegalovirus exposure and HLA in healthy donors. This PCR relied on a set of 60 Vbeta primers and 13 Jbeta primers. The assay was immunoSEQ multiplex PCR, and TCRdb's table has in-frame clones only and misses some. The sample lists approximately 150,000 clones; roughly 74% were seen once. The sample comprised PBMCs. The source is a male donor in good health and CMV-seronegative.

CDR3 DNA sequence: TGTGCCAGCAGCCAGGGACAAACGGGTCCCAAACCTGAAGCTTTCTTT. It is translated as CASSQGQTGPKPEAFF. This chain connects TRBV5-6 to TRBJ1-1; tentative D call: TRBD1 (6 bases). V was shortened by 4 bases and J by 6 bases, with 22 bases between the two germline ends. The germline gives CDR1 SGHDT, CDR2 YYEEEE. CDR3 length: 16 amino acids.

The CDR3 spells CASSPSRQDRVSSTEAFF. CDR3 coding DNA: TGCGCCAGCAGCCCAAGCCGACAGGACAGGGTGAGTAGCACTGAAGCTTTCTTT. This chain connects TRBV4-1 to TRBJ1-1, with 8 bases that match TRBD1. Germline V CDR1 and CDR2: MGHRA, YSYEKL. J lost 4 bases, V lost 4 bases, and 17 bases had no gene match. CDR3 length equals 18 residues.

This clone was recorded a few times. The chain links TRBV25-1 to TRBJ2-7; 9 bases agree with TRBD1. Germline CDR1 and CDR2: MGHDK and SYGVNS. The CDR3 covers 14 residues. Losses at the gene ends were 3 bases for V and 2 bases for J; bases not matched to a gene: 2. The DNA of the CDR3 is TGTGCCAGCAGTGATACAGGGGGCACCTACGAGCAGTACTTC. Translating gives CASSDTGGTYEQYF.

The gene calls are TRBV7-9 and TRBJ2-7; 8 bases match TRBD1. Trimming took 2 bases from V and 6 from J; bases not matched to a gene: 9. The CDR3 spans 15 residues. Per the germline V gene, CDR1 is SEHNR and CDR2 is FQNEAQ (reference sequence). CDR3 bases: TGTGCCAGCAGCTTATCACAGGGGGAAAAAGGCGAGCAGTACTTC. It yields the protein CASSLSQGEKGEQYF.

The gene calls are TRBV7-8 and TRBJ2-1; 8 bases agree with TRBD2. The J segment lost 4 bases and the V segment lost 2 bases, leaving 7 bases of the junction unmatched. This CDR3 is 16 amino acids long. The germline V gene encodes CDR1 SGHVS and CDR2 FQNEAQ. The CDR3 DNA sequence: TGTGCCAGCAGCTTAAGGCGGGGGGTCATATACAATGAGCAGTTCTTC. Its protein product is CASSLRRGVIYNEQFF. Looking up the rest from reference TRBV7-8 and TRBJ2-1 gives the full variable domain: GAGVSQSPRYKVAKRGQDVALRCDPISGHVSLFWYQQALGQGPEFLTYFQNEAQLDKSGLPSDRFFAERPEGSVSTLKIQRTQQEDSAVYLCASSLRRGVIYNEQFFGPGTRLTVL.

The V call is TRBV6-1, the J call TRBJ2-7; D possibly corresponds to TRBD2 (6 bases). The germline V and J ends were trimmed by 0 bases and 3 bases, with 18 bases remaining between them. CDR1 and CDR2 (germline): MNHNS, SASEGT. This CDR3 is 17 amino acids long. DNA for the CDR3: TGTGCCAGCAGTGAAGCGCTTTGGGCGGGGTTATACTACGAGCAGTACTTC. Translating it yields CASSEALWAGLYYEQYF.

V usage is TRBV5-5 and J usage is TRBJ2-7; a weak D match, TRBD2 (5 bases). CDR1 and CDR2 (germline): SGHKS, YYEKEE (reference sequence). The V and J ends lost 3 bases and 3 bases respectively, with 7 bases between them. This CDR3 is built from 12 residues. The CDR3 sequence is CASSSGFYEQYF. The DNA for the CDR3 is TGTGCCAGCAGCTCGGGGTTCTACGAGCAGTACTTC.

This clone has just a few counts. The chain links TRBV6-5 to TRBJ1-1; possible D gene TRBD1, 5 bases. The V gene lost 5 bases and the J gene lost 2 bases, with 9 bases spanning the gap. Germline V gene data show CDR1 as MNHEY and CDR2 as SVGAGI. CDR3 length: 13 residues. Here the CDR3 DNA reads TGTGCCAGCAGTGCCCAGGGAAACACTGAAGCTTTCTTT. Amino acid sequence: CASSAQGNTEAFF.

Here the CDR3 DNA reads TGTGCCAGCAGCTTAATCAGGGGGGATAACTATGGCTACACCTTC. Translating it yields CASSLIRGDNYGYTF. The chain joins TRBV11-2 to TRBJ1-2; 7 bases are a match to TRBD1. J was trimmed by 1 base and V by 2 bases; bases with no gene match: 4. From germline, CDR1 is SGHAT and CDR2 FQNNGV. The CDR3 has 15 amino acids.

The chain joins TRBV4-3 to TRBJ1-5; D unresolved. The CDR3 is made up of 15 amino acids. Germline-derived CDR1 and CDR2 are LGHNA and YSLEER. The V end lost 0 bases, the J end lost 1 base, and 7 bases lay between the germline ends. CDR3 nucleotide sequence: TGCGCCAGCAGCCAAGACCAGTCAAGCAATCAGCCCCAGCATTTT. Its translation is CASSQDQSSNQPQHF.

This sequence joins TRBV6-1 and TRBJ1-4; no clear D. Germline V gives CDR1 MNHNS, CDR2 SASEGT. The V end was cut by 4 bases, the J end by 8 bases, with 23 bases between. This CDR3 has 17 amino acids. The CDR3 DNA is TGTGCCAGCAGTGCCTCGAGGATGGGTTTTTGGGTCGAAAAACTGTTTTTT. It specifies CASSASRMGFWVEKLFF.

This chain joins TRBV6-1 and TRBJ2-2; perhaps TRBD1 as D (6 bases). The ends were cut back, 6 bases at V and 5 bases at J, with 13 bases in the middle. This CDR3 has 14 residues. The germline gives CDR1 MNHNS, CDR2 SASEGT. For the CDR3, the DNA is TGTGCCAGCAGCCCTAAGGGGGAAACCGGGGAGCTGTTTTTT. It codes for CASSPKGETGELFF.

CDR3: CASSGERGTQYF. The CDR3 DNA reads TGTGCCAGCAGCGGTGAGCGGGGTACGCAGTATTTT. The chain couples TRBV11-3 to TRBJ2-3, with TRBD2 identical over 7 bases. Germline V gives CDR1 SGHNT, CDR2 YENEEA. This CDR3 region has 12 residues. V was clipped by 5 bases and J by 8 bases; unmatched bases: 4.

The chain has TRBV13 and TRBJ2-7; TRBD2 aligns across 7 bases. The CDR3 runs to 15 residues. V trimming: 5 bases; J trimming: 2 bases; junction bases outside the gene matches: 9. CDR1 PRHDT and CDR2 FYEKMQ come from the germline V gene (reference sequence). For the CDR3, the DNA is TGTGCCAGCAGCCGCCGATTGGGGGGGACCTACGAGCAGTACTTC. Amino acids: CASSRRLGGTYEQYF.

This chain connects TRBV5-5 to TRBJ2-2; D is unresolved. Trimming took 4 bases from V and 6 from J, leaving 13 bases between them. CDR3 length: 14 amino acids. Germline V CDR1 and CDR2: SGHKS, YYEKEE (reference sequence). The CDR3 here is CASSPDYFSGELFF. The CDR3 nucleotides read TGTGCCAGCAGCCCAGATTATTTTTCCGGGGAGCTGTTTTTT.

The V call is TRBV7-3, the J call TRBJ1-1; TRBD1 matches 10 bases. From germline, CDR1 is SGHTA and CDR2 FQGTGA. V gave up 5 bases and J gave up 4 bases; unmatched junction bases: 4. This CDR3 has 14 amino acids. This CDR3 reads CASSPTGGGTEAFF. Here the CDR3 DNA reads TGTGCCAGCAGCCCGACAGGGGGCGGCACTGAAGCTTTCTTT.

The J gene is TRBJ2-2, the V gene TRBV18; D remains ambiguous. The CDR3 covers 15 residues. V dropped 2 bases and J dropped 5 bases, with 12 bases sitting between them. Germline V lookup: CDR1 KGHSH, CDR2 LQKENI. The chain's CDR3 is CASSPTDLNTGELFF. Here the CDR3 DNA reads TGTGCCAGCTCACCAACAGACCTGAATACCGGGGAGCTGTTTTTT.

This clone has at least ten counts. The rearrangement uses TRBV6-1 and TRBJ1-4; 8 bases fit TRBD1. Germline CDR1 reads MNHNS; CDR2 reads SASEGT. The CDR3 has 12 amino acids. The ends lost 4 bases at V and 9 bases at J; junction bases unmatched: 1. CDR3: CASSGTGQKLFF. The CDR3 DNA sequence: TGTGCCAGCAGTGGGACAGGGCAAAAACTGTTTTTT.

The CDR3 protein is CASSSRDRGGNEQYF. CDR3 coding DNA: TGTGCCAGCAGTTCCCGGGACAGGGGGGGGAACGAGCAGTACTTC. This chain uses TRBV7-9 with TRBJ2-7; 11 bases fit TRBD1. Looked up from germline, CDR1 is SEHNR and CDR2 is FQNEAQ (reference sequence). V lost 6 bases and J lost 5; bases outside the gene matches: 9. The CDR3 consists of 15 residues. Full variable domain (outside the CDR3, taken from reference TRBV7-9 and TRBJ2-7): DTGVSQNPRHKITKRGQNVTFRCDPISEHNRLYWYRQTLGQGPEFLTYFQNEAQLEKSRLLSDRFSAERPKGSFSTLEIQRTEQGDSAMYLCASSSRDRGGNEQYFGPGTRLTVT.